This is a list of T cell receptor beta chains from one sample in a study of cytomegalovirus exposure and HLA in healthy donors. Here immunoSEQ multiplex PCR was the method, and the copy in TCRdb shows in-frame clones only, minus some. The sample holds over 100,000 clones; roughly 80% are singletons and the top ten take 2.5% to 3.5%. Sequenced input: PBMCs. The receptors here all came from a woman in her thirties in good health and CMV-seropositive. CDR3s include the opening cysteine and the closing phenylalanine or tryptophan. A D gene is named only where the DNA matches it firmly.

D	V	J	DNA	CDR3
TRBD1	TRBV5-1	TRBJ1-4	TGCGCCAGCAGCTTACAGGGGATGACTAATGAAAAACTGTTTTTT	CASSLQGMTNEKLFF
TRBD1	TRBV15	TRBJ2-5	TGTGCCACCAGCAGTCGGAGCAGGGGGCGCGGAGAGACCCAGTACTTC	CATSSRSRGRGETQYF
.	TRBV5-6	TRBJ1-5	TGTGCCAGCAGCTGGGGCGGACGGAGCAATCAGCCCCAGCATTTT	CASSWGGRSNQPQHF
TRBD1	TRBV5-5	TRBJ1-2	TGTGCCAGCAGCTTGGCATCCGGGACAGGGGGTCTTGGCTACACCTTC	CASSLASGTGGLGYTF
TRBD2	TRBV5-5	TRBJ2-5	TGTGCCAGCGGGATGGGAGGGGTAGAGACCCAGTACTTC	CASGMGGVETQYF
TRBD1	TRBV10-3	TRBJ1-6	TGTGCCATCACCCCGGGACAGGGAGATTCACCCCTCCACTTT	CAITPGQGDSPLHF
TRBD1	TRBV7-3	TRBJ2-6	TGTGCCAGCAGCTTATCCGGCCCCACAGGGGGCACGTCTGGGGCCAACGTCCTGACTTTC	CASSLSGPTGGTSGANVLTF
.	TRBV6-4	TRBJ1-6	TGTGCCAGCAGTGACTCGCGTGATTCACCCCTCCACTTT	CASSDSRDSPLHF
TRBD1	TRBV11-1	TRBJ2-7	TGTGCCAGCAACTTAGGGGTGGGACAGGCGACCTACGAGCAGTACTTC	CASNLGVGQATYEQYF
.	TRBV4-1	TRBJ1-5	TGCGCCAGCAGCCAAGGAGGAAGAAGGGGAAATAGCAATCAGCCCCAGCATTTT	CASSQGGRRGNSNQPQHF
TRBD1	TRBV7-2	TRBJ2-7	TGTGCCAGCACCCCCTTTTTATCGGGGACAGGGGACTACGAGCAGTACTTC	CASTPFLSGTGDYEQYF
TRBD1	TRBV4-1	TRBJ2-7	TGCGCCAGCAGCCAAGAGCGTGACAGGGTCCACGAGCAGTACTTC	CASSQERDRVHEQYF